One and the same sample provided the 23 T cell receptor beta chains below, sequenced in a study of T cell changes during pregnancy in multiple sclerosis (dated by TCRdb to the late 2010s). Library prep was done by the immunoSEQ multiplex PCR assay. This is the immuneACCESS table as TCRdb keeps it, with only in-frame sequences that have V and J called. A part of the clones is gone; compared with another copy, unresolved V genes explain less than half, and the rest is unexplained. This sample is represented by 55,000 to 75,000 clones; about 92% of them were singletons. Clones ranked in the top ten supply over 1.3% of the sample. Sequencing used peripheral blood, obtained after pregnancy. The source is a female donor with multiple sclerosis, enrolled in a pregnancy study.

The genes are TRBV19 and TRBJ2-1; 7 positions agree with TRBD2. The CDR3 consists of 15 residues. CDR1 is LNHDA and CDR2 is SQIVND in the germline V gene (reference sequence). The V and J ends lost 1 base and 3 bases, in that order; junction bases with no gene match: 3. The CDR3 DNA sequence: TGTGCCAGTAGTATAGGGACTAGGGACTACAATGAGCAGTTCTTC. Protein sequence: CASSIGTRDYNEQFF.

The chain uses TRBV5-1 and TRBJ2-7, with D perhaps TRBD2 (7 bases). Looked up from germline, CDR1 is SGHRS and CDR2 is YFSETQ. This CDR3 contains 14 residues. V was clipped by 10 bases and J by 5 bases, with 22 bases between them. The CDR3 sequence: CAPKAGAYGHEQYF. In DNA form, the CDR3 reads TGCGCCCCCAAGGCGGGGGCGTATGGCCACGAGCAGTACTTC. The whole variable domain, filled in from reference TRBV5-1 and TRBJ2-7, reads KAGVTQTPRYLIKTRGQQVTLSCSPISGHRSVSWYQQTPGQGLQFLFEYFSETQRNKGNFPGRFSGRQFSNSRSEMNVSTLELGDSALYLCAPKAGAYGHEQYFGPGTRLTVT.

The chain employs TRBV5-4 and TRBJ2-5; 7 bases map to TRBD2. Germline CDR1 is SGHNT and CDR2 is YYREEE (reference sequence). The CDR3 covers 17 residues. The V gene end was trimmed by 4 bases and the J gene end by 6 bases; junction bases not matched to a gene: 18. In nucleotides, the CDR3 is TGTGCCAGCAGCCCGGGGGGTATGGACCCGGGGAGGAAGACCCAGTACTTC. It codes for CASSPGGMDPGRKTQYF.

V usage is TRBV10-3 and J usage is TRBJ2-1; 11 bases match TRBD2. With V trimmed by 0 bases and J by 0 bases, 7 bases remained unmatched. The CDR3 extends over 19 amino acids. Germline V gives CDR1 ENHRY, CDR2 SYGVKD. This CDR3 reads CAISESQGLAVSSYNEQFF. The CDR3 DNA follows: TGTGCCATCAGTGAGTCGCAGGGACTAGCGGTAAGCTCCTACAATGAGCAGTTCTTC.

This chain connects TRBV7-3 to TRBJ2-1, with 15 nucleotides matching TRBD2. V lost 2 bases and J lost 8; bases outside the gene matches: 4. The CDR3 is 16 amino acids. The germline V gene encodes CDR1 SGHTA and CDR2 FQGTGA. The CDR3 DNA reads as TGTGCCAGCAGCTTAGGGACTAGCGGGAGGATGGATGAGCAGTTCTTC. Translation gives CASSLGTSGRMDEQFF.

The chain carries TRBV6-4 and TRBJ2-1, with TRBD2 as a possible D gene (6 bases). V was cut by 4 bases and J by 8 bases, with 15 bases left in between. CDR1 MRHNA and CDR2 SNTAGT come from the germline V gene. CDR3 size: 14 residues. CDR3 bases: TGTGCCAGCAGTGCGGGGGTTGGATCGGATGAGCAGTTCTTC. Residues: CASSAGVGSDEQFF.

This sequence joins TRBV7-2 and TRBJ2-7, with 11 positions matching TRBD2. This CDR3 has 16 amino acids. Looked up from germline, CDR1 is SGHTA and CDR2 is FQGNSA. Losses at the gene ends were 5 bases for V and 3 bases for J; bases not matched to a gene: 9. The CDR3 region is CASSTSWTSGFYEQYF. The CDR3 DNA sequence: TGTGCCAGCAGCACCTCCTGGACTAGCGGGTTCTACGAGCAGTACTTC.

V gene TRBV13 combines with J gene TRBJ2-3; 14 bases are shared with TRBD2. The CDR3 sequence is 20 residues long. The V gene end was trimmed by 3 bases and the J gene end by 1 base; junction bases not matched to a gene: 12. The germline CDR1 and CDR2 sequences are PRHDT and FYEKMQ (reference sequence). CDR3 amino acids: CASSFHQAGLAGVGTDTQYF. The CDR3 nucleotides are TGTGCCAGCAGCTTTCACCAGGCGGGACTAGCGGGAGTAGGCACAGATACGCAGTATTTT.

V gene TRBV4-1 combines with J gene TRBJ2-3, with 13 bases identical to TRBD2. The CDR3 is 15 amino acids. Trimming at V came to 8 bases and at J to 6 bases, leaving 8 bases not matched to a gene. Germline loops: CDR1 MGHRA, CDR2 YSYEKL. This CDR3 reads CASGRTSGSGDTQYF. In nucleotides, the CDR3 is TGCGCCAGCGGAAGGACTAGCGGGAGTGGGGATACGCAGTATTTT.

The chain couples TRBV5-1 to TRBJ2-5; 11 bases are a match to TRBD2. CDR1 SGHRS and CDR2 YFSETQ come from the germline V gene. The CDR3 contains 17 residues. The V gene end was trimmed by 0 bases and the J gene end by 2 bases; junction bases not matched to a gene: 6. The CDR3, as DNA: TGCGCCAGCAGCTTGGCTCTAGCGGGAGGTGTGCAAGAGACCCAGTACTTC. This codes for CASSLALAGGVQETQYF.

J is TRBJ2-2 and V is TRBV14, with D possibly TRBD2 on 6 matching bases. This CDR3 spans 17 amino acids. Trimming stripped 3 bases from V and 0 bases from J, with 14 bases between. Germline lookup yields CDR1 SGHDN and CDR2 FVKESK. CDR3 nucleotides: TGTGCCAGCAGCCACTATACCGGGACTGCGAACACCGGGGAGCTGTTTTTT. As protein: CASSHYTGTANTGELFF.

The rearrangement uses TRBV5-1 and TRBJ1-4; 7 bases are shared with TRBD1. The germline V gene has CDR1 SGHRS and CDR2 YFSETQ. Germline trimming cut 2 bases from V and 3 bases from J; bases unmatched to any gene: 4. The length of the CDR3 is 15 residues. CDR3 DNA sequence: TGCGCCAGCAGCTTTGGGACAGCCTCTAATGAAAAACTGTTTTTT. Translation gives CASSFGTASNEKLFF. Complete variable domain (other parts from reference TRBV5-1 and TRBJ1-4): KAGVTQTPRYLIKTRGQQVTLSCSPISGHRSVSWYQQTPGQGLQFLFEYFSETQRNKGNFPGRFSGRQFSNSRSEMNVSTLELGDSALYLCASSFGTASNEKLFFGSGTQLSVL.

The rearrangement uses TRBV7-9 and TRBJ1-2; 10 bases are a match to TRBD1. Germline V gene lookup returns CDR1 SEHNR and CDR2 FQNEAQ (reference sequence). J gave up 0 bases and V 7 bases, and 5 bases lay outside the gene matches. The CDR3 spans 15 residues. Written as DNA, the CDR3 is TGTGCCAGCAAGGACAGGGGGGCTTCTAACTATGGCTACACCTTC. Residues: CASKDRGASNYGYTF.

The J gene is TRBJ2-2, the V gene TRBV15; 10 bases are a match to TRBD1. The J segment lost 5 bases and the V segment lost 3 bases, leaving 9 bases of the junction unmatched. The CDR3 covers 17 residues. The germline gives CDR1 LNHNV, CDR2 YYDKDF (reference sequence). This CDR3 is CATSSDGTGVLTGELFF. CDR3 DNA: TGTGCCACCAGCAGCGACGGGACAGGGGTCCTTACCGGGGAGCTGTTTTTT.

The genes are TRBV5-6 and TRBJ1-4, with D possibly being TRBD1 (5 bases). The V and J ends lost 1 base and 0 bases respectively, with 7 bases between them. The germline gives CDR1 SGHDT, CDR2 YYEEEE. The CDR3 consists of 15 residues. The CDR3 DNA sequence: TGTGCCAGCAGCTTGTTGACAGCAACTAATGAAAAACTGTTTTTT. Residues: CASSLLTATNEKLFF.

This clone was recorded only once. V is TRBV29-1 and J is TRBJ2-5; D might be TRBD2 (6 bases). Germline V gene data show CDR1 as SQVTM and CDR2 as ANQGSEA. This CDR3 is 13 amino acids long. V gave up 2 bases and J gave up 2 bases, with 9 bases separating them. CDR3 DNA sequence: TGCAGCGTTGAATGGGGGGAACAAGAGACCCAGTACTTC. Its protein is CSVEWGEQETQYF. Supplemented by reference TRBV29-1 and TRBJ2-5, the full variable domain reads SAVISQKPSRDICQRGTSLTIQCQVDSQVTMMFWYRQQPGQSLTLIATANQGSEATYESGFVIDKFPISRPNLTFSTLTVSNMSPEDSSIYLCSVEWGEQETQYFGPGTRLLVL.

This chain uses TRBV12-1 with TRBJ2-1; the table's D gene call, TRBD2, was not cross checked with the DNA. TRBV12-1 is a documented pseudogene. This CDR3 has 17 amino acids. CDR3 amino acids: CASSSLLAGGPYNEQFF. The DNA of the CDR3 is TGTGCCAGCAGCTCCTTACTAGCGGGAGGTCCCTACAATGAGCAGTTCTTC.

The chain joins TRBV4-1 to TRBJ1-1; D uncertain. With 4 bases removed from V and 0 bases from J, the gap between germline ends came to 9 bases. Looked up from germline, CDR1 is MGHRA and CDR2 is YSYEKL. The CDR3 length is 14 residues. The CDR3 sequence is CASSPLPVNTEAFF. The CDR3 coding sequence is TGCGCCAGCAGCCCCCTCCCTGTGAACACTGAAGCTTTCTTT.

The V and J genes are TRBV7-2 and TRBJ2-7; 13 nucleotides match TRBD2. The V gene end was trimmed by 1 base and the J gene end by 12 bases; junction bases not matched to a gene: 6. The germline CDR1 and CDR2 sequences are SGHTA and FQGNSA. The CDR3 sequence is 14 residues long. Here the CDR3 DNA reads TGTGCCAGCAGCTTAGGCTCGGGACTAGCGGGAAGGTACTTC. Protein: CASSLGSGLAGRYF.

The chain links TRBV29-1 to TRBJ2-3; 7 bases align to TRBD2. V gave up 5 bases and J gave up 1 base; unmatched junction bases: 9. The CDR3 runs to 15 residues. Looked up from germline, CDR1 is SQVTM and CDR2 is ANQGSEA. The CDR3 coding sequence is TGCAGCGTTAAAATGGGGGGGGACCGCACAGATACGCAGTATTTT. It specifies CSVKMGGDRTDTQYF.

The chain uses TRBV4-1 and TRBJ2-3; D remains ambiguous. CDR3 length equals 15 residues. Germline assignment: CDR1 MGHRA and CDR2 YSYEKL. Trimming cost V 0 bases and J 2 bases, with 9 bases left between them. The CDR3 coding sequence is TGCGCCAGCAGCCAAGATGGAGCTACCACAGATACGCAGTATTTT. Translated: CASSQDGATTDTQYF.

J is TRBJ1-4 and V is TRBV7-9, with 8 positions matching TRBD1. The length of the CDR3 is 15 residues. J lost 12 bases, V lost 5 bases, and 14 bases had no gene match. Germline V gives CDR1 SEHNR, CDR2 FQNEAQ (reference sequence). CDR3 DNA: TGTGCCAGCAGCCCTGGACAGGGTGGGTCCGAGGAACTGTTTTTT. Amino acid sequence: CASSPGQGGSEELFF.

The chain employs TRBV6-6 and TRBJ1-5; 7 bases agree with TRBD1. CDR1 is MNHNY and CDR2 is SVGAGI in the germline V gene (reference sequence). The V segment lost 7 bases and the J segment 1 base; nucleotides outside the gene matches: 10. The CDR3 has 16 amino acids. CDR3 in amino acids: CASTETGSFSNQPQHF. For the CDR3, the DNA is TGTGCCAGCACCGAGACAGGGAGTTTCAGCAATCAGCCCCAGCATTTT.